The rows below give T cell receptor beta chains drawn from one sample of a study of blood T cell repertoires in COVID-19. Assay used: immunoSEQ multiplex PCR; TCRdb lists only in-frame clones, some missing. The table includes about 260,000 clones, around 93% detected once. The sample consisted of PBMCs or T cells enriched from blood (not recorded which). These receptors all come from a man in his forties or fifties who had been exposed to COVID-19. Both conserved end residues are part of each CDR3. Some rows mark clone size as missing; the rest say once, few, many or name a class of expanded clone.

size	V	J	CDR3
.	TRBV7-9	TRBJ1-6	CASAKTGNNSPLHF
.	TRBV19	TRBJ2-7	CASSISSRSYEQYF
once	TRBV18	TRBJ2-3	CASSLDKARTDTQYF
.	TRBV7-3	TRBJ2-3	CASRLNPGLAGTDTQYF
.	TRBV30	TRBJ2-7	CAWSVVGQSYEQYF
.	TRBV19	TRBJ2-2	CASSRDRGNTGELFF
.	TRBV19	TRBJ1-1	CASSMTQTLNTEAFF
once	TRBV19	TRBJ2-7	CASSTLPGQGSYEQYF
once	TRBV12-5	TRBJ2-2	CASGVDRFANTGELFF
.	TRBV28	TRBJ2-6	CASSLDSSGANVLTF
.	TRBV7-9	TRBJ2-7	CASSTGQGVGEQYF
.	TRBV6-5	TRBJ2-7	CASSSSGNYEQYF
.	TRBV28	TRBJ1-6	CASSSSSYNSPLHF
.	TRBV5-4	TRBJ1-3	CASSPGAGSFSGNTIYF
.	TRBV7-9	TRBJ2-1	CASSPASGLYNEQFF
once	TRBV29-1	TRBJ2-6	CSVARDISGANVLTF
once	TRBV7-9	TRBJ1-5	CASSDDLQGPHQPQHF
.	TRBV23-1	TRBJ2-6	CASSQSPGTGANVLTF
.	TRBV4-1	TRBJ2-5	CASSLPEETQYF
.	TRBV7-3	TRBJ2-1	CASSLRDTEINEQFF
.	TRBV29-1	TRBJ2-2	CSVDPGRGYAGELFF
.	TRBV19	TRBJ2-1	CASSSSGRAGVNEQFF
.	TRBV3-1/TRBV3-2	TRBJ1-4	CASSQGKGLINEKLFF
.	TRBV6-5	TRBJ1-6	CASSRADRGNSPLHF
.	TRBV29-1	TRBJ2-7	CSAGGDRDYEQYF
.	TRBV30	TRBJ2-7	CAWSVSGGIEQYF
.	TRBV4-3	TRBJ1-1	CASSQMTGPNTEAFF
.	TRBV19	TRBJ2-1	CASRTVGEQFF
.	TRBV12-3/TRBV12-4	TRBJ2-7	CASSSFSHEQYF
.	TRBV5-4	TRBJ1-2	CASSLESGGADGYTF
.	TRBV14	TRBJ2-5	CASSQEIQLYQETQYF
.	TRBV2	TRBJ2-2	CASSEAHSTGELFF
.	TRBV30	TRBJ1-1	CAWRPGSEAFF
.	TRBV5-5	TRBJ2-5	CASSLRREEETQYF
.	TRBV28	TRBJ2-1	CASSFVGEGLNEQFF
.	TRBV9	TRBJ2-7	CASSATGVNLYEQYF
.	TRBV19	TRBJ2-2	CASSSPRGIKNTGELFF
.	TRBV5-6	TRBJ2-7	CASSLTTMTSGSHEQYF
.	TRBV11-2	TRBJ2-1	CASSWADYQSSYNEQFF
.	TRBV28	TRBJ1-2	CASISRGGYTF
.	TRBV14	TRBJ2-1	CASSQILGVIASEQFF
.	TRBV11-2	TRBJ2-1	CASSLELAGGNEQFF
.	TRBV5-1	TRBJ2-7	CASSLAGGTEQYF
.	TRBV9	TRBJ2-6	CASSGTHGANVLTF
.	TRBV3-1/TRBV3-2	TRBJ1-4	CASSKFRREGNEKLFF
.	TRBV5-1	TRBJ2-1	CASSNQGSSYNEQFF
.	TRBV15	TRBJ1-4	CATSSRQGDEKLFF
.	TRBV19	TRBJ2-2	CATNPGTDTGELFF
once	TRBV19	TRBJ1-5	CASSIGGGSNQPQHF
.	TRBV27	TRBJ2-1	CASSSGTVAYNEQFF
.	TRBV5-1	TRBJ1-2	CASSQRYSGHSDGYTF
.	TRBV2	TRBJ1-1	CASNEQGNTEAFF
.	TRBV11-2	TRBJ2-7	CASSLGFNWTSSPLYEQYF
.	TRBV6-5	TRBJ2-7	CASRSGTGHYEQYF
once	TRBV12-5	TRBJ2-1	CASGLTSGSSYNEQFF